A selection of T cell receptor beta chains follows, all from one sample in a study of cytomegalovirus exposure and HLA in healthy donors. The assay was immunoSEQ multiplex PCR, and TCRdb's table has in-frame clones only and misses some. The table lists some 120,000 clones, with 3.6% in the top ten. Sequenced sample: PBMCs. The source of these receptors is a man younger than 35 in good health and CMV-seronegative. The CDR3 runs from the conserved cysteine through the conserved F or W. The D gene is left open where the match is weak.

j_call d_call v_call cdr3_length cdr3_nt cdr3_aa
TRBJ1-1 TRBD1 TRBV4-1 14 TGCGCCAGCAGCCAAGCAGGGGGCCCTTTAGGAGCTTTCTTT CASSQAGGPLGAFF
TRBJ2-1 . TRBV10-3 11 TGTGCCATCAGTGATGGGCGTGAGCAGTTCTTC CAISDGREQFF
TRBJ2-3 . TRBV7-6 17 TGTGCCAGCAGCTTATTGGGCCGGGGAGGTGGAACAGATACGCAGTATTTT CASSLLGRGGGTDTQYF
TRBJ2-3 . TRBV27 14 TGTGCCAGCAGTTTAGGGGCTCGCACAGATACGCAGTATTTT CASSLGARTDTQYF
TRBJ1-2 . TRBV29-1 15 TGCAGCGTTGAAGCCGGAGAGGGCCAACTCGATGGCTACACCTTC CSVEAGEGQLDGYTF
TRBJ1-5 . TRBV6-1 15 TGTGCCAGCAGCACCGGGCCGCGGGGTAATCAGCCCCAGCATTTT CASSTGPRGNQPQHF
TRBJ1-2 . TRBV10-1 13 TGCGCCAGCAGCCCCCGTGAGACAGGAGGCTACACCTTC CASSPRETGGYTF
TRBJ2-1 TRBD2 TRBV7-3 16 TGTGCCAGCAGCCTCACACTAGCGGGGGCGTACAATGAGCAGTTCTTC CASSLTLAGAYNEQFF
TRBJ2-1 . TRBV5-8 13 TGTGCCAGCAGCTTGTCGGTTTACAATGAGCAGTTCTTC CASSLSVYNEQFF
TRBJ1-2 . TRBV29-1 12 TGCAGCGCTAGACAGTCTTCCTATGGCTACACCTTC CSARQSSYGYTF
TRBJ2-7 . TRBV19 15 TGTGCCAGTAGTAAGATGGGCGTTCAGGGCTACGAGCAGTACTTC CASSKMGVQGYEQYF
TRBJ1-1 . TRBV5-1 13 TGCGCCAGCAGCTATGACAGGAACACTGAAGCTTTCTTT CASSYDRNTEAFF
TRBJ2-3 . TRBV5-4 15 TGTGCCAGCAGCTTGGCACCCACGGGCACAGATACGCAGTATTTT CASSLAPTGTDTQYF
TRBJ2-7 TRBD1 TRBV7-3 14 TGTGCCAGCAGTCCGAGAGGGGGCCCCTACGAGCAGTACTTC CASSPRGGPYEQYF
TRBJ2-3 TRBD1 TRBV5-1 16 TGCGCCAGCAGCTTGGGGTTGGGGGACAGTCTAGATACGCAGTATTTT CASSLGLGDSLDTQYF
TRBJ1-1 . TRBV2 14 TGTGCCAGCACCCACCATGGGCCCAGCACTGAAGCTTTCTTT CASTHHGPSTEAFF
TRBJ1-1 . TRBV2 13 TGTGCCAGCAGCACAGGGCGAGGAGGCGAAGCTTTCTTT CASSTGRGGEAFF
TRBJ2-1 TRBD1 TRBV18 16 TGTGCCAGCTCACCACAGACAGGGGGCGCCTACAATGAGCAGTTCTTC CASSPQTGGAYNEQFF
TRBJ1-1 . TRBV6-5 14 TGTGCCAGCAGTTATGGGTCTAGGAACACTGAAGCTTTCTTT CASSYGSRNTEAFF
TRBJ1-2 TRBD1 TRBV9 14 TGTGCCAGCAGCGTTCAACAGGGGAACTATGGCTACACCTTC CASSVQQGNYGYTF
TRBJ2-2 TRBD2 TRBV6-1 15 TGTGCCAGCAGCCTAGCGGGGAAGAACACCGGGGAGCTGTTTTTT CASSLAGKNTGELFF
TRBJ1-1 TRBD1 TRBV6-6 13 TGTGCCAGCAGGGGACAGATGAACACTGAAGCTTTCTTT CASRGQMNTEAFF
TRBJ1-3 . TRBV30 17 TGTGCCTGGAGTCCACCACCAGGGCCTAGCTCTGGAAACACCATATATTTT CAWSPPPGPSSGNTIYF
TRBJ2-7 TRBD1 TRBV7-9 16 TGTGCCAGCAGCTTACGCGAAACAGGGGCTACCTACGAGCAGTACTTC CASSLRETGATYEQYF
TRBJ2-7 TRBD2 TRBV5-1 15 TGCGCCAGCAGCTGGGAACTAGCGGGGGGGGCCGAGCAGTACTTC CASSWELAGGAEQYF
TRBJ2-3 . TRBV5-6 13 TGTGCCAGCAGCTTGGGAGGGATAGATACGCAGTATTTT CASSLGGIDTQYF
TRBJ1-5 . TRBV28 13 TGTGCCAGCAGTTTTGCAGTGATCCAGCCCCAGCATTTT CASSFAVIQPQHF
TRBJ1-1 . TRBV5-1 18 TGCGCCAGCAGCTTGGAGAGGGGGTTAAGGTCGACGGACACTGAAGCTTTCTTT CASSLERGLRSTDTEAFF
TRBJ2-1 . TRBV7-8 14 TGTGCCAGCAAGGGACTCGGATCCCGACATGAGCAGTTCTTC CASKGLGSRHEQFF
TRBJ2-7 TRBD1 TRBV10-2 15 TGCGCCAGCACCTCCCTGACAGGGACCGACAACGAGCAGTACTTC CASTSLTGTDNEQYF
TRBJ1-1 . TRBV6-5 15 TGTGCCAGCAGTTACGACCGGGGACAAAACACTGAAGCTTTCTTT CASSYDRGQNTEAFF
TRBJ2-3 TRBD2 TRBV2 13 TGTGCCAGCACCCCGGGACTAGCTAGCGCGCAGTATTTT CASTPGLASAQYF
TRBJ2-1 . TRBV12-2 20 TGTGCAAGTCGCCCGATATCTGCCCCGACTAGCGGGAGCTCCTACAATGAGCAGTTCTTC CASRPISAPTSGSSYNEQFF
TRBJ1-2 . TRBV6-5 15 TGTGCCAGCAGTTACTCGGGACCCCCCGGGGGTGGCTACACCTTC CASSYSGPPGGGYTF
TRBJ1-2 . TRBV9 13 TGTGCCAGCAGTTCACAGGGTTTCTATGGCTACACCTTC CASSSQGFYGYTF
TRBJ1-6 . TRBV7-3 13 TGTGCCAGCAGCCCCGGGGGGGTGTCACCCCTCCACTTT CASSPGGVSPLHF
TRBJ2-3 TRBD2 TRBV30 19 TGTGCCTGGAGTGCCTCACTAGCGGGGGCCATTCTGGGCACAGATACGCAGTATTTT CAWSASLAGAILGTDTQYF
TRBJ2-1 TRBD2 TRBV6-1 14 TGTGCCAGCAGTGAACTAGCGGGAGGTAATGAGCAGTTCTTC CASSELAGGNEQFF
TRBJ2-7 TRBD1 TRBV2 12 TGTGCCAGCTCCGGGACAGGCCACGAGCAGTACTTC CASSGTGHEQYF
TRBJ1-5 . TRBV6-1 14 TGTGCCAGCAGACCCCCCGGGGGCAATCAGCCCCAGCATTTT CASRPPGGNQPQHF
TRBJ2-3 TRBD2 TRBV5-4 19 TGTGCCAGCAGCTTGCCGTTTCGGACTAGCGGGGAAAGCACAGATACGCAGTATTTT CASSLPFRTSGESTDTQYF
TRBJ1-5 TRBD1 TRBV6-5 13 TGTGCCAGCAGAGACAGGGCTGGCCAGCCCCAGCATTTT CASRDRAGQPQHF
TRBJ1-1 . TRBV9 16 TGTGCCAGCAGCGTAACCGCCGGGACTGCGAACACTGAAGCTTTCTTT CASSVTAGTANTEAFF
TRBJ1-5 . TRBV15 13 TGTGCCACCAGCAACACCAGGGGTCAGCCCCAGCATTTT CATSNTRGQPQHF
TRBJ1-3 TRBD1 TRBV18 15 TGTGCCAGCTCACCAAGACAGGGGCAAGGAAACACCATATATTTT CASSPRQGQGNTIYF
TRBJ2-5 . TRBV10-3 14 TGTGCCATCAGTGGAGGACGGGGGCAAGAGACCCAGTACTTC CAISGGRGQETQYF
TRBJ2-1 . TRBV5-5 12 TGTGCCAGCAGCCTCTATAACAATGAGCAGTTCTTC CASSLYNNEQFF
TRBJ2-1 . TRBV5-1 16 TGCGCCAGCAGCTTGGTTGGGGAGACGGGCCGCAATGAGCAGTTCTTC CASSLVGETGRNEQFF
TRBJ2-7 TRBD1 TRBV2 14 TGTGCCAGCAGTCAACAGGGGGCCAACTACGAGCAGTACTTC CASSQQGANYEQYF
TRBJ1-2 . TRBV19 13 TGTGCCAGTAGTATAGAGGACATCTATGGCTACACCTTC CASSIEDIYGYTF
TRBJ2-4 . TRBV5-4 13 TGTGCCAGCAGCTTGGCTCTAGGAAACATTCAGTACTTC CASSLALGNIQYF